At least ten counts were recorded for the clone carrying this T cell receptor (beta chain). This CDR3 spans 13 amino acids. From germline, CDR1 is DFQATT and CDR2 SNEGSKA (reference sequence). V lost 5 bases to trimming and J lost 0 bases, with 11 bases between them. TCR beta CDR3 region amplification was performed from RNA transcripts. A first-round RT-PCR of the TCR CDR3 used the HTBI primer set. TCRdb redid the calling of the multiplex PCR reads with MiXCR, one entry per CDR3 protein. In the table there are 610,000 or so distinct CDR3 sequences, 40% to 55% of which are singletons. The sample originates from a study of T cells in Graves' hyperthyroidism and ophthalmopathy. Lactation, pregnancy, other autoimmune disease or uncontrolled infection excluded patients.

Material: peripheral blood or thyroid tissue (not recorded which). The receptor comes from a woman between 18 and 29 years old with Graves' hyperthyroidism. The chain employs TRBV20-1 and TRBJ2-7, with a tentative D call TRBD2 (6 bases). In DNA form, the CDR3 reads TGCAGTGCTCATCCCGGGAGCTCCTACGAGCAGTACTTC. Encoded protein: CSAHPGSSYEQYF.